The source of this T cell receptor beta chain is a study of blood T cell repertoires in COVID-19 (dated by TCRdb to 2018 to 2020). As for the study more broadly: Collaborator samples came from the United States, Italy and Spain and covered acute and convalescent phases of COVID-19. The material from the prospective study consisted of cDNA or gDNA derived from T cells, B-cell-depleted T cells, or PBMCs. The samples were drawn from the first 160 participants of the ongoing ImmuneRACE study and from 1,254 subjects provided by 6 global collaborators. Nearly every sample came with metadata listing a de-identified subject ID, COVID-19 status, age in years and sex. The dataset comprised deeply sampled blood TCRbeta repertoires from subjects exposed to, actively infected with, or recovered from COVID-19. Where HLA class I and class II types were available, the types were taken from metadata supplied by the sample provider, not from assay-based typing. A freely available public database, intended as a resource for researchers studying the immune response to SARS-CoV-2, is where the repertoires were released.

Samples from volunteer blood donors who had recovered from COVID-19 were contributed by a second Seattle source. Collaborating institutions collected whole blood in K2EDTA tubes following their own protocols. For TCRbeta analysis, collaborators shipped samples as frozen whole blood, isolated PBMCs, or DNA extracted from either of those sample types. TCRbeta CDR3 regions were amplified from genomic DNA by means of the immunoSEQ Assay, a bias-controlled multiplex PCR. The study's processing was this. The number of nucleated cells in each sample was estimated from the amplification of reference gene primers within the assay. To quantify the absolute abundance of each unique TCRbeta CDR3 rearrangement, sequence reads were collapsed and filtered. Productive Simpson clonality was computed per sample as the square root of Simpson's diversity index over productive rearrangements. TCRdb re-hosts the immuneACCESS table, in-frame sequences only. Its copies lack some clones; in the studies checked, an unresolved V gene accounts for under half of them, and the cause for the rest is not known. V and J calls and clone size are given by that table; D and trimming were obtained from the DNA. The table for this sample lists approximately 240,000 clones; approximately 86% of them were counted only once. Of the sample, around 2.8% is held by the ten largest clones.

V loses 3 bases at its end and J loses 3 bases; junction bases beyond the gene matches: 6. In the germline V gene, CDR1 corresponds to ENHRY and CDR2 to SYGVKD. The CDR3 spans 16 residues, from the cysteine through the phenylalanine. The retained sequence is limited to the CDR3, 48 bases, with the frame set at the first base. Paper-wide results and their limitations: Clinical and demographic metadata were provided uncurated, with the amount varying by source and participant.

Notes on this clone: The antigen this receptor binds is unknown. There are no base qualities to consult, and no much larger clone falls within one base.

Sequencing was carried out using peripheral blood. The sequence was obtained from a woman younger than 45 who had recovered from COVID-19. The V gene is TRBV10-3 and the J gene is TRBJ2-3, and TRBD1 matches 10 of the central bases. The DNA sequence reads TGTGCCATCAGTGAACCTAGGACAGGGGGAACAGATACGCAGTATTTT. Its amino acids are CAISEPRTGGTDTQYF.